Listed here are 25 T cell receptor beta chains from one sample, sequenced in a study of vaccination effects on CD4 cells after COVID-19. Sequencing followed a ViraFEST assay step that expanded antigen-specific CD4+ T cells with viral peptide pools. Subsequent to a culture period of 10 to 11 days, CD4+ T cells were isolated. Their target antigens are unknown. TCRdb keeps only in-frame clones here, not all; method: immunoSEQ multiplex PCR. The profile covers around 83,000 clones, with around four fifths appearing a single time and 1.5% to 2% taken by the ten largest. Material: CD4+ T cells from PBMCs cultured with HCoV-229E spike peptides, obtained before COVID-19 vaccination. Receptor source: a human donor who received a COVID-19 vaccine.

The J gene is TRBJ1-5, the V gene TRBV19; 7 bases map to TRBD1. The V segment lost 6 bases and the J segment 2 bases; nucleotides outside the gene matches: 4. CDR1 LNHDA and CDR2 SQIVND come from the germline V gene (reference sequence). The CDR3 contains 14 residues. CDR3 nucleotides: TGTGCCAGTAGGGGACAGTCGGGCAATCAGCCCCAGCATTTT. It encodes CASRGQSGNQPQHF.

The chain carries TRBV27 and TRBJ2-7; D is tentatively TRBD1 or TRBD2 (5 bases each). The CDR3 is 14 amino acids. Trimming took 5 bases from V and 2 from J, leaving 13 bases between them. Germline loops: CDR1 MNHEY, CDR2 SMNVEV (reference sequence). In DNA form, the CDR3 reads TGTGCCAGCAGTCCCCGGGACGGGACCTACGAGCAGTACGTC. This gives the protein CASSPRDGTYEQYV.

V and J are TRBV28 and TRBJ2-2, with D unclear. From germline, CDR1 is MDHEN and CDR2 SYDVKM. V was clipped by 3 bases and J by 13 bases, with 12 bases between them. This CDR3 spans 12 amino acids. In DNA, the CDR3 is TGTGCCAGCAGTTTGCCCCACCGGACGCTGTTTTTT. It translates to CASSLPHRTLFF.

V and J are TRBV11-3 and TRBJ1-2, with D maybe TRBD1 (5 bases). The CDR3 runs to 14 residues. Germline V CDR1 and CDR2: SGHNT, YENEEA. Deletions cut 4 bases from V and 2 bases from J, with 11 bases between. The CDR3 bases are TGTGCCAGCAGCTCCGAGGGGACCAACTATGGCTACACCTTC. Protein sequence: CASSSEGTNYGYTF.

This clone was detected only a few times. The gene calls are TRBV2 and TRBJ2-5, with D perhaps TRBD1 or TRBD2 (5 bases each). The CDR3 has 15 residues. Germline V gene data show CDR1 as SNHLY and CDR2 as FYNNEI. Trimming stripped 7 bases from V and 4 bases from J, with 19 bases between. This CDR3 is CASTPTRDPRETQYF. In DNA form, the CDR3 reads TGTGCCAGCACTCCAACCCGGGACCCCAGAGAGACCCAGTACTTC.

The chain has TRBV15 and TRBJ2-7; D gene uncertain. Looked up from germline, CDR1 is LNHNV and CDR2 is YYDKDF (reference sequence). V lost 1 base and J lost 2, with 12 bases in between. The CDR3 contains 15 residues. The CDR3 DNA sequence: TGTGCCACCAGCAGAGTTAGTAACGGTCCCTACGAGCAGTACGTC. It is translated as CATSRVSNGPYEQYV.

V gene TRBV6-6 combines with J gene TRBJ2-1; 9 bases fit TRBD2. Germline V gene sequence: CDR1 MNHNY, CDR2 SVGAGI (reference sequence). This CDR3 has 15 residues. V shed 5 bases, J shed 9 bases, and the junction held 11 bases outside the gene matches. The CDR3 protein is CASSIAGGLIGEQFF. In nucleotides, the CDR3 is TGTGCCAGCAGTATTGCGGGGGGGCTAATAGGTGAGCAGTTCTTC.

This clone was detected only a few times. The rearrangement links TRBV5-1 to TRBJ1-2; 7 positions agree with TRBD1. J gave up 8 bases and V 2 bases, and 9 bases lay outside the gene matches. From germline, CDR1 is SGHRS and CDR2 YFSETQ. This CDR3 is 14 amino acids long. The CDR3, as DNA: TGCGCCAGCAGCTTCGATGCCCGACAGGGCGGCTACACCTTC. Protein sequence: CASSFDARQGGYTF. The whole variable domain, filled in from reference TRBV5-1 and TRBJ1-2, reads KAGVTQTPRYLIKTRGQQVTLSCSPISGHRSVSWYQQTPGQGLQFLFEYFSETQRNKGNFPGRFSGRQFSNSRSEMNVSTLELGDSALYLCASSFDARQGGYTFGSGTRLTVV.

Only one count was recorded for this clone. The genes are TRBV6-7 and TRBJ2-1; TRBD2 matches at 7 bases. TRBV6-7 is reported as an ORF; its role is uncertain. The CDR3 runs to 15 residues. J gave up 7 bases and V 6 bases, and 12 bases lay outside the gene matches. CDR3 sequence: CASSHGGRPHNEQFF. In nucleotides, the CDR3 is TGTGCCAGCAGCCACGGGGGGAGGCCGCATAATGAGCAGTTCTTC.

In DNA form, the CDR3 reads TGCGCCTCAGCGTCCGGGGCGGGCAATCAGCCCCAGCATTTT. It encodes CASASGAGNQPQHF. The chain combines TRBV10-2 with TRBJ1-5, with D tentatively TRBD1 (5 bases). Germline V gene sequence: CDR1 WSHSY, CDR2 SAAADI. Trimming removed 11 bases at V and 2 bases at J, with 16 bases between. The CDR3 runs 14 residues.

The V gene is TRBV18, the J gene TRBJ1-4; D may be TRBD1 (6 bases). Germline CDR1 KGHSH, CDR2 LQKENI. The CDR3 length is 15 residues. V was trimmed by 1 base and J by 8 bases, leaving 14 bases between them. This CDR3 is CASSPLQGKDEKLFF. The CDR3 DNA reads as TGTGCCAGCTCACCACTTCAGGGGAAGGACGAAAAACTGTTTTTT.

The genes are TRBV5-1 and TRBJ2-3; 9 bases agree with TRBD2. The CDR3 extends over 18 amino acids. Germline lookup yields CDR1 SGHRS and CDR2 YFSETQ. The junction had 14 bases not matched to a gene; V was cut back by 5 bases and J by 1 base. The CDR3: CASSHAAGGLLRTDTQYF. As DNA, the CDR3 is TGCGCCAGCAGTCATGCAGCGGGGGGCTTACTTCGCACAGATACGCAGTATTTT. The full variable domain, rest sourced from reference TRBV5-1 and TRBJ2-3, is KAGVTQTPRYLIKTRGQQVTLSCSPISGHRSVSWYQQTPGQGLQFLFEYFSETQRNKGNFPGRFSGRQFSNSRSEMNVSTLELGDSALYLCASSHAAGGLLRTDTQYFGPGTRLTVL.

This clone was detected a few times. The chain couples TRBV24-1 to TRBJ2-1; possible D gene TRBD1, 6 bases. CDR1 and CDR2 from the germline V gene are KGHDR and SFDVKD. There are 16 residues in the CDR3. V gave up 0 bases and J gave up 2 bases, with 10 bases separating them. The CDR3 spells CATSDLGRGTYNEQFF. The DNA for the CDR3 is TGTGCCACCAGTGATTTGGGCAGGGGCACCTACAATGAGCAGTTCTTC.

The chain couples TRBV5-1 to TRBJ2-3; possibly TRBD1 for D (6 bases). The CDR3 runs to 14 residues. Trimming stripped 2 bases from V and 5 bases from J, with 12 bases between. CDR1 and CDR2 (germline): SGHRS, YFSETQ. The DNA for the CDR3 is TGCGCCAGCAGCTTCCAGGGGCGCGGAGATACGCAGTATTTT. Amino acids: CASSFQGRGDTQYF.

The V gene is TRBV19, the J gene TRBJ2-3; TRBD1 matches 9 bases. Germline values: CDR1 LNHDA, CDR2 SQIVND (reference sequence). This CDR3 contains 15 residues. The junction had 5 bases not matched to a gene; V was cut back by 3 bases and J by 4 bases. This chain's CDR3 is CASSMNRGPPDTQYF. CDR3 DNA: TGTGCCAGTAGTATGAACAGGGGGCCCCCAGATACGCAGTATTTT.

The J gene is TRBJ1-2, the V gene TRBV30, with D uncertain. The CDR3 consists of 12 residues. Germline V gene data show CDR1 as GTSNPN and CDR2 as SVGIG (reference sequence). V was trimmed by 0 bases and J by 4 bases, leaving 6 bases between them. The CDR3 protein is CAWSVTAYGYTF. The CDR3 coding sequence is TGTGCCTGGAGTGTGACCGCCTATGGCTACACCTTC.

The chain combines TRBV5-1 with TRBJ2-5, with 9 bases matching TRBD1. There are 16 residues in the CDR3. From germline, CDR1 is SGHRS and CDR2 YFSETQ. V shed 1 base and J 1 base; nucleotides not matched to a gene: 5. In nucleotides, the CDR3 is TGCGCCAGCAGCTTGCAGACAGGGGGGTTCCAAGAGACCCAGTACTTC. Encoded protein: CASSLQTGGFQETQYF.

The V gene is TRBV7-9, the J gene TRBJ1-2, with no clear D. Germline-derived CDR1 and CDR2 are SEHNR and FQNEAQ (reference sequence). V lost 3 bases, J lost 13 bases, and 12 bases lay in between. The CDR3 has 11 residues. The CDR3 region is CASSFIFGRTF. The DNA of the CDR3 is TGTGCCAGCAGCTTTATATTTGGACGCACCTTC.

This clone was recorded a few times. The chain has TRBV10-3 and TRBJ2-5, with 8 bases matching TRBD1. This CDR3 contains 12 residues. V was clipped by 10 bases and J by 5 bases; unmatched bases: 6. Per germline, CDR1 ENHRY and CDR2 SYGVKD. CDR3 sequence (DNA): TGTGCCAACAAGACAGGGGCCGAGACCCAGTACTTC. The encoded protein is CANKTGAETQYF.

The chain combines TRBV7-8 with TRBJ1-1; D is undetermined. Germline V CDR1 and CDR2: SGHVS, FQNEAQ. V lost 5 bases and J 1 base, leaving 8 bases between the germline ends. The CDR3 is 13 amino acids. CDR3 DNA sequence: TGTGCCAGCAGCCTTACAGAGAACACTGAAGCTTTCTTT. Its translation: CASSLTENTEAFF.

CDR3 sequence: CASSPRPLGEKLFF. The CDR3 DNA reads as TGTGCCAGTAGTCCACGGCCCCTTGGGGAAAAACTGTTTTTT. This rearrangement joins TRBV19 to TRBJ1-4; D remains unclear. V was cut by 5 bases and J by 8 bases, with 15 bases left in between. Germline V lookup: CDR1 LNHDA, CDR2 SQIVND (reference sequence). This CDR3 contains 14 residues.

V gene TRBV28 combines with J gene TRBJ1-2, with 7 nucleotides matching TRBD1. Unmatched junction bases numbered 14, after V lost 7 bases and J lost 0 bases. There are 17 residues in the CDR3. Per the germline V gene, CDR1 is MDHEN and CDR2 is SYDVKM. This chain's CDR3 is CASKDWGAGGPNYGYTF. As DNA, the CDR3 is TGTGCCAGCAAAGATTGGGGGGCAGGGGGGCCTAACTATGGCTACACCTTC.

V is TRBV7-9 and J is TRBJ1-2; D call uncertain. Germline CDR1 is SEHNR and CDR2 is FQNEAQ (reference sequence). The CDR3 is 14 amino acids. V gave up 2 bases and J gave up 4 bases, with 11 bases separating them. The CDR3 reads CASSLFGIRYGYTF. CDR3 DNA: TGTGCCAGCAGCTTATTCGGGATTCGCTATGGCTACACCTTC.

This chain links TRBV9 with TRBJ1-1, with 7 bases aligning to TRBD1. Germline CDR1 is SGDLS and CDR2 is YYNGEE. With V trimmed by 4 bases and J by 1 base, 7 bases remained unmatched. The CDR3 contains 15 residues. The chain's CDR3 is CASSTRDRQNTEAFF. DNA for the CDR3: TGTGCCAGCAGCACCCGGGACAGACAGAACACTGAAGCTTTCTTT. The full variable domain, in which reference TRBV9 and TRBJ1-1 provide the parts outside the CDR3, is DSGVTQTPKHLITATGQRVTLRCSPRSGDLSVYWYQQSLDQGLQFLIQYYNGEERAKGNILERFSAQQFPDLHSELNLSSLELGDSALYFCASSTRDRQNTEAFFGQGTRLTVV.

The V and J genes are TRBV28 and TRBJ1-4, with D uncertain. V lost 5 bases and J lost 7, with 14 bases in between. The length of the CDR3 is 14 residues. The germline CDR1 and CDR2 sequences are MDHEN and SYDVKM. The DNA for the CDR3 is TGTGCCAGCAGTACCCCCGTCTCGGGTGAAAAACTGTTTTTT. Its protein product is CASSTPVSGEKLFF.